The table lists the clone carrying this TCR beta chain with a count of one. Antigen: not known. The assay was immunoSEQ multiplex PCR, and TCRdb's table has in-frame clones only and misses some. The sample has more than 200,000 clones; 70% are singletons. The data were taken from a study of cytotoxic CD8 clonotypes in ibrutinib-treated CLL. General study results and limits: Clonality correlated strongly with circulating CD8+ T cells and exceeded age-matched healthy donors at baseline. The clonality rise at ibrutinib response reflected private clonotype expansion.

Sample: PBMCs, taken after 24 months of ibrutinib treatment. The receptor was derived from a human donor with chronic lymphocytic leukemia.

Here the CDR3 DNA reads TGTGCCAGCAGTACAGACACCGCGACTAGGGGCTACACCTTC. Its protein is CASSTDTATRGYTF. The rearrangement joins TRBV6-6 to TRBJ1-2; D remains ambiguous. The CDR3 loop spans 14 amino acids. V was trimmed by 5 bases and J by 8 bases, leaving 18 bases between them. The germline CDR1 and CDR2 sequences are MNHNY and SVGAGI (reference sequence).